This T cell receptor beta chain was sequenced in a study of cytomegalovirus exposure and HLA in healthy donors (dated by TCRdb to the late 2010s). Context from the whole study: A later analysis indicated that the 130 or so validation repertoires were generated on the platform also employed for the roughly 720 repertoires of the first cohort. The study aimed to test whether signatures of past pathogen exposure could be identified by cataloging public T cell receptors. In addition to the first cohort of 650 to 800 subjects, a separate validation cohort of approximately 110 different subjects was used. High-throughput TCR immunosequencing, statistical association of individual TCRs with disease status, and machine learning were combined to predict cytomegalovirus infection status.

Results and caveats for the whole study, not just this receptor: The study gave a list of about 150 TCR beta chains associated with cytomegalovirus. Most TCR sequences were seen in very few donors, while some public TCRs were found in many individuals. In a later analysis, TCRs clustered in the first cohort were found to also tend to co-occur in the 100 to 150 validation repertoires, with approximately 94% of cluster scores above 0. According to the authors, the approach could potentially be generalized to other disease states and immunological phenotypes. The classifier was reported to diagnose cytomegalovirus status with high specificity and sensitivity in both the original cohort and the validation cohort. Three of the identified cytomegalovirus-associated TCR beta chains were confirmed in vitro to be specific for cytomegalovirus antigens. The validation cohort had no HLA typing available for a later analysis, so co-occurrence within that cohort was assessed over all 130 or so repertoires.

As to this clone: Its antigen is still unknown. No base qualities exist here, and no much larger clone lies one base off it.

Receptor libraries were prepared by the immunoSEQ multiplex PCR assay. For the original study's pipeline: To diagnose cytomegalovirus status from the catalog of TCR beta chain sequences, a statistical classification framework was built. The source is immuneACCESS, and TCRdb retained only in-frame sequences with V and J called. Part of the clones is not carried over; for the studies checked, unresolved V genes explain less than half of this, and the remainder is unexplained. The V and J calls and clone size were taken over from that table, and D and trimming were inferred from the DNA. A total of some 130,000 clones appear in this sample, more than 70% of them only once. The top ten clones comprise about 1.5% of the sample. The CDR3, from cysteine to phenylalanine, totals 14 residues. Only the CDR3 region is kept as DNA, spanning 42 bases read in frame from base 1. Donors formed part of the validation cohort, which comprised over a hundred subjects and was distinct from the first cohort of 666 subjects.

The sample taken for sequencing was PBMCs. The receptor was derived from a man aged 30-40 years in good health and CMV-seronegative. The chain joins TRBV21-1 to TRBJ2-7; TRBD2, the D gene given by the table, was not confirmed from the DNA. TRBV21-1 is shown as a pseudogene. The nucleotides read TGTGCCAGCAGCAAAGGGGCGGGGGTGAGGGAGCAGTACTTC. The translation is CASSKGAGVREQYF.